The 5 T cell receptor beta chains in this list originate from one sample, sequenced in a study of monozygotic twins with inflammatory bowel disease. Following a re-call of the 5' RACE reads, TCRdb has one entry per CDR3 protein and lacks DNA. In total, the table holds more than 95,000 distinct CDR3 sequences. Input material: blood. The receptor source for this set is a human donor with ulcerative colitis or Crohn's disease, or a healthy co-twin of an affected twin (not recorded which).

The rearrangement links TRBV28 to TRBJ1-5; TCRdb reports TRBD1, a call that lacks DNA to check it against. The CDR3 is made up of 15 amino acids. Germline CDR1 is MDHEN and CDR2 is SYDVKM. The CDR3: CASSFYRGSNQPQHF.

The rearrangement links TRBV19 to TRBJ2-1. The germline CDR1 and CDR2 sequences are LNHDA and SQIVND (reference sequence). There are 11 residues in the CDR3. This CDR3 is CASSASNEQFF. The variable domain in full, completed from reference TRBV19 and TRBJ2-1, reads DGGITQSPKYLFRKEGQNVTLSCEQNLNHDAMYWYRQDPGQGLRLIYYSQIVNDFQKGDIAEGYSVSREKKESFPLTVTSAQKNPTAFYLCASSASNEQFFGPGTRLTVL.

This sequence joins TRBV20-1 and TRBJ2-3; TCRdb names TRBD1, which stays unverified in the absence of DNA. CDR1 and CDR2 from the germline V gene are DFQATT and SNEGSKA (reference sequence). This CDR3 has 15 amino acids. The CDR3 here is CSARYRGRRTDTQYF.

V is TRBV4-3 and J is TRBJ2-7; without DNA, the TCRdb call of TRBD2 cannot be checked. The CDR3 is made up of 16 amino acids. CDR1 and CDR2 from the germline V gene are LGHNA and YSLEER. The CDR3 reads CASSQATSATSRGQYF.

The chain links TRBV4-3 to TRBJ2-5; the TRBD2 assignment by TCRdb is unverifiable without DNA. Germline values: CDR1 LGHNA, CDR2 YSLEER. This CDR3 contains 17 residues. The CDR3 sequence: CASSLSSGGTAKSAQYF.